This T cell receptor beta chain was recovered during a study of CXCR4 blockade with PD-1 therapy in pancreatic cancer. Study-wide results and limits: Tumor clonality averaged about 0.15 versus 0.049 in healthy blood, not predicting survival. Only TCRbeta chains were sequenced here. Clone frequency correlated with its number of distinct nucleotide rearrangements.

Sequenced by immunoSEQ multiplex PCR; TCRdb stores in-frame clones only, minus some. The data contain about 4,000 clones, 41% of them singletons. About this clone: What it recognizes is unknown.

With V trimmed by 5 bases and J by 4 bases, 9 bases remained unmatched. The CDR3 has 16 residues. Germline V lookup: CDR1 LNHDA, CDR2 SQIVND (reference sequence). The chain recombines TRBV19 with TRBJ1-2; the match to TRBD1 covers 11 bases. The clonotype comes from a human donor with pancreatic ductal adenocarcinoma. The sample comprised tumor tissue. This chain's CDR3 is CASSPRTGGATYGYTF. DNA for the CDR3: TGTGCCAGTAGTCCCCGGACAGGGGGCGCGACCTATGGCTACACCTTC.